The 5 T cell receptor beta chains below come from one sample, sequenced in a study of somatic mutations in cytotoxic T cells in rheumatoid arthritis. Sequenced by immunoSEQ multiplex PCR; TCRdb stores in-frame clones only, minus some. Of about 27,000 clones listed, around 74% are singletons. The source material was CD8+ T cells sorted from blood. The origin of the receptors is a woman younger than 30 in good health.

V is TRBV15 and J is TRBJ2-2; 7 bases agree with TRBD1. Germline values: CDR1 LNHNV, CDR2 YYDKDF (reference sequence). J was trimmed by 2 bases and V by 6 bases; bases with no gene match: 6. This CDR3 is built from 15 residues. DNA for the CDR3: TGTGCCACCAGGAAAACAGGGGACAACACCGGGGAGCTGTTTTTT. The encoded protein is CATRKTGDNTGELFF.

The chain carries TRBV5-8 and TRBJ1-2; no clear D gene. V lost 4 bases and J lost 5, with 9 bases in between. CDR3 length equals 12 residues. Per the germline V gene, CDR1 is SGHTS and CDR2 is YDEGEE. CDR3 nucleotides: TGTGCCAGCAGCACCTATCGATATGGCTACACCTTC. This gives the protein CASSTYRYGYTF.

This rearrangement joins TRBV4-1 to TRBJ2-7; 7 nucleotides align to TRBD1. CDR3 length: 13 amino acids. Germline CDR1 is MGHRA and CDR2 is YSYEKL. V lost 4 bases, J lost 4 bases, and 4 bases stayed unmatched. CDR3 loop: CASSLGTAYEQYF. CDR3 coding DNA: TGCGCCAGCAGCCTTGGGACAGCATACGAGCAGTACTTC.

The chain recombines TRBV4-1 with TRBJ1-6, with 8 positions matching TRBD1. V shed 0 bases and J 5 bases; nucleotides not matched to a gene: 6. CDR3 length equals 17 residues. The germline V gene encodes CDR1 MGHRA and CDR2 YSYEKL. The CDR3 DNA is TGCGCCAGCAGCCAAGATATAGGACAGGGCGATAATTCACCCCTCCACTTT. This encodes CASSQDIGQGDNSPLHF.

V usage is TRBV6-1 and J usage is TRBJ2-3; D is ambiguous. Germline V lookup: CDR1 MNHNS, CDR2 SASEGT. The CDR3 covers 14 residues. With 1 base removed from V and 6 bases from J, the gap between germline ends came to 11 bases. The CDR3 nucleotides are TGTGCCAGCAGTGAAGACCAGGCGGTGGATACGCAGTATTTT. It is translated as CASSEDQAVDTQYF.